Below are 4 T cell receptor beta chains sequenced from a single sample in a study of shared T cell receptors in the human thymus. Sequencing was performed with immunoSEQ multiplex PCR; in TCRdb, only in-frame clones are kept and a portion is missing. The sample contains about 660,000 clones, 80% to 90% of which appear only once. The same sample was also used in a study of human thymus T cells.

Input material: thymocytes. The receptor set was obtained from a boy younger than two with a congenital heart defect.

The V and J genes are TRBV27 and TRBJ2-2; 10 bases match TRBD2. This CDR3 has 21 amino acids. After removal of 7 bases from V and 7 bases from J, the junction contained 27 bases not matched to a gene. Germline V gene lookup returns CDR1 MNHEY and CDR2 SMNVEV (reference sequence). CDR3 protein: CASNPTGGAGGPLVLDGELFF. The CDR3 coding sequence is TGTGCCAGCAACCCGACGGGGGGAGCGGGAGGGCCCTTGGTCTTGGACGGGGAGCTGTTTTTT.

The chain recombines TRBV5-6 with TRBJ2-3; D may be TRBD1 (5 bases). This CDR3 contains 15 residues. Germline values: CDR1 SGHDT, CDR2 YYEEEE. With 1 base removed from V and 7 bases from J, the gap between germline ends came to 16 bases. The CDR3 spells CASSLRTKLFHTQYF. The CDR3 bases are TGTGCCAGCAGCTTGAGGACAAAGCTGTTTCATACGCAGTATTTT.

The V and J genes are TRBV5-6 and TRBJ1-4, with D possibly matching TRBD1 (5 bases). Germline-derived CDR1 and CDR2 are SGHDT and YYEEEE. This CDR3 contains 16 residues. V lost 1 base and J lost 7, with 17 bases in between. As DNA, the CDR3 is TGTGCCAGCAGCTTGATCGGGACTCTATCCGGTGAAAAACTGTTTTTT. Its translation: CASSLIGTLSGEKLFF. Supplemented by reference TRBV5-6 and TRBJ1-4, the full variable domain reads DAGVTQSPTHLIKTRGQQVTLRCSPKSGHDTVSWYQQALGQGPQFIFQYYEEEERQRGNFPDRFSGHQFPNYSSELNVNALLLGDSALYLCASSLIGTLSGEKLFFGSGTQLSVL.

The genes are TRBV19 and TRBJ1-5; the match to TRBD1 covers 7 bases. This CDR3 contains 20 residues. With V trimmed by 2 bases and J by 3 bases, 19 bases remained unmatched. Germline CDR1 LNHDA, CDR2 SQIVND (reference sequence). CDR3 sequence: CASSICDRVLGGFINQPQHF. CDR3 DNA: TGTGCCAGTAGTATATGCGACAGGGTGCTAGGTGGTTTTATCAATCAGCCCCAGCATTTT. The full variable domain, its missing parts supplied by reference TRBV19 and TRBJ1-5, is DGGITQSPKYLFRKEGQNVTLSCEQNLNHDAMYWYRQDPGQGLRLIYYSQIVNDFQKGDIAEGYSVSREKKESFPLTVTSAQKNPTAFYLCASSICDRVLGGFINQPQHFGDGTRLSIL.